The following is a T cell receptor beta chain sequence with its context. Its target is not known. This record belongs to a study of T-cell memory formation after mild COVID-19. For the study at large: Largely donor-specific TCR clusters were found. Study results and caveats: Within pre-infection memory, some responding clones were found, suggesting cross-reactive memory joined. Contracting clones from day 15 to 85 had balanced CD4/CD8; later expanders favoured CD4+.

Constant-segment primers served in 5'RACE that generated TCR alpha and TCR beta cDNA libraries bearing sample barcodes and UMIs. TCRdb reprocessed the 5' RACE reads with MiXCR, giving one entry per CDR3 protein. This table holds around 260,000 distinct CDR3 sequences, about 16% found once. CDR3 size: 16 residues. The V end was cut by 2 bases, the J end by 8 bases, with 16 bases between. Germline lookup yields CDR1 MNHEY and CDR2 SVGAGI. V and J are TRBV6-5 and TRBJ1-6; no clear D. The specimen was PBMCs or a T cell subset sorted from them (not recorded which). The clonotype was recovered from a young man who had mild COVID-19 (a few samples of this study predate the infection). Cell type and time point are not known. The CDR3 sequence: CASSYPRANRDSPLHF. The CDR3 region has the DNA TGTGCCAGCAGTTACCCTCGGGCCAACCGCGATTCACCCCTCCACTTT.